These 10 T cell receptor beta chains share one sample of origin, sequenced in a study of T cells in Graves' hyperthyroidism and ophthalmopathy. RNA transcripts gave rise to amplified TCR beta CDR3 regions. HTBI primers were used for first-round RT-PCR of the TCR CDR3. Via MiXCR, TCRdb re-called the multiplex PCR reads, giving one row per CDR3 protein. The sample has fewer than 550,000 distinct CDR3 sequences, about 15% seen once. Sequencing was carried out using blood. The receptors here all came from a woman in her late teens or twenties with Graves' hyperthyroidism.

The chain employs TRBV6-5 and TRBJ1-3; TRBD1 might be the D (5 bases). The CDR3 sequence is 16 residues long. V shed 1 base and J shed 1 base, with 11 bases lying between them. Germline V gene lookup returns CDR1 MNHEY and CDR2 SVGAGI. CDR3 coding DNA: TGTGCCAGCAGTTACTTGTTCGAGGGGTCTGGAAACACCATATATTTT. Protein product: CASSYLFEGSGNTIYF.

In its sample, this clonotype was seen many times. This rearrangement joins TRBV20-1 to TRBJ2-5, with D perhaps matching TRBD1 (5 bases). The CDR3 runs to 12 residues. Germline CDR1 and CDR2: DFQATT and SNEGSKA (reference sequence). V shed 3 bases and J shed 1 base, with 6 bases lying between them. The CDR3 nucleotides read TGCAGTGCTAGGACAGTCCAAGAGACCCAGTACTTC. Protein product: CSARTVQETQYF.

This clonotype was found many times. This sequence joins TRBV12-3 or TRBV12-4 and TRBJ2-5; 11 nucleotides line up with TRBD1. The CDR3 has 16 residues. The V gene end was trimmed by 6 bases and the J gene end by 1 base; junction bases not matched to a gene: 7. Here the CDR3 reads CASSPGTGGPQETQYF. The DNA for the CDR3 is TGTGCCAGCAGCCCCGGGACAGGGGGGCCCCAAGAGACCCAGTACTTC.

This clonotype was recorded many times. The V call is TRBV18, the J call TRBJ1-5; D possibly corresponds to TRBD1 (6 bases). Germline V gene data show CDR1 as KGHSH and CDR2 as LQKENI. Trimming left V 6 bases short and J 6 bases short, with 15 bases between. The CDR3 is 14 amino acids. CDR3 coding DNA: TGTGCCAGCTCGGAAACAGGGAAGAGTCAGCCCCAGCATTTT. Its protein product is CASSETGKSQPQHF.

Only a few counts were recorded for this clonotype. The V and J genes are TRBV19 and TRBJ2-5; 8 bases are shared with TRBD2. The J segment lost 5 bases and the V segment lost 5 bases, leaving 13 bases of the junction unmatched. The germline gives CDR1 LNHDA, CDR2 SQIVND (reference sequence). The CDR3 sequence is 16 residues long. CDR3 bases: TGTGCCAGTAGTCCTCCCTCGGGAGGGGTTTTCGAGACCCAGTACTTC. Its protein is CASSPPSGGVFETQYF.

This clonotype was found many times. The rearrangement links TRBV6-1 to TRBJ2-7, with TRBD1 identical over 10 bases. The CDR3 is 15 amino acids. Per the germline V gene, CDR1 is MNHNS and CDR2 is SASEGT. The ends lost 7 bases at V and 3 bases at J; junction bases unmatched: 9. The CDR3 DNA is TGTGCCAGCACCAGAGGGACAGGGGCCAACTACGAGCAGTACTTC. Translation gives CASTRGTGANYEQYF.

The rearrangement links TRBV20-1 to TRBJ2-7; D is perhaps TRBD1 (6 bases). Trimming took 6 bases from V and 3 from J, leaving 15 bases between them. The V gene's germline CDR1 is DFQATT and CDR2 SNEGSKA (reference sequence). The CDR3 is 13 residues long. This CDR3 is CSAPDSQRYEQYF. The CDR3 DNA reads as TGCAGTGCCCCGGACAGCCAACGCTACGAGCAGTACTTC.

This clonotype was counted a few times. The rearrangement uses TRBV19 and TRBJ2-2, with 7 nucleotides matching TRBD2. The CDR3 has 16 amino acids. The trim removed 4 bases at V and 3 bases at J, leaving 8 bases unmatched. Germline CDR1 is LNHDA and CDR2 is SQIVND (reference sequence). CDR3 protein: CASSKLARIDTGELFF. The CDR3 DNA sequence: TGTGCCAGTAGTAAACTAGCGCGGATAGACACCGGGGAGCTGTTTTTT.

This chain uses TRBV9 with TRBJ2-7; a possible D gene is TRBD1 (6 bases). Trimming removed 2 bases at V and 5 bases at J, with 14 bases between. From germline, CDR1 is SGDLS and CDR2 YYNGEE. The CDR3 has 14 residues. This CDR3 is CASSVIQGINEQYF. The CDR3 bases are TGTGCCAGCAGCGTTATACAGGGAATCAACGAGCAGTACTTC. Complete variable domain (other parts from reference TRBV9 and TRBJ2-7): DSGVTQTPKHLITATGQRVTLRCSPRSGDLSVYWYQQSLDQGLQFLIQYYNGEERAKGNILERFSAQQFPDLHSELNLSSLELGDSALYFCASSVIQGINEQYFGPGTRLTVT.

The chain employs TRBV20-1 and TRBJ2-7; the match to TRBD2 covers 7 bases. CDR3 length: 17 amino acids. J was trimmed by 2 bases and V by 0 bases; bases with no gene match: 13. CDR1 and CDR2 from the germline V gene are DFQATT and SNEGSKA (reference sequence). This CDR3 reads CSARDRGGRGLAYEQYF. CDR3 in DNA: TGCAGTGCTAGAGATCGGGGCGGGAGAGGACTTGCCTACGAGCAGTACTTC.